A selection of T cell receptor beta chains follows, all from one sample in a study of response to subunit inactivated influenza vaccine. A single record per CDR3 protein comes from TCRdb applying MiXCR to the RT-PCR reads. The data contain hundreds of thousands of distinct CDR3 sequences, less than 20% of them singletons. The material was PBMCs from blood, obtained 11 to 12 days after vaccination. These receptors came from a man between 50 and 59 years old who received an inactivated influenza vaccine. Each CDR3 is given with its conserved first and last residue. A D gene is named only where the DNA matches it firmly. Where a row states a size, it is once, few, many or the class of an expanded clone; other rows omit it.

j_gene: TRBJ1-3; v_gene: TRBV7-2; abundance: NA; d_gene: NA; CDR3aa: CASSPQGSGNTIYF; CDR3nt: TGTGCCAGCAGCCCCCAGGGCTCTGGAAACACCATATATTTT
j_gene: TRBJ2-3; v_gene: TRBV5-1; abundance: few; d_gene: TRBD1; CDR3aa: CASSSRQGEGTDTQYF; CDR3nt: TGCGCCAGCAGCTCACGACAGGGGGAGGGCACAGATACGCAGTATTTT
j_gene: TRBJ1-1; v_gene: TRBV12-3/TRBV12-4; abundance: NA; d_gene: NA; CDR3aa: CASSRRRTNTEAFF; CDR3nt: TGTGCCAGCAGTCGCCGAAGGACGAACACTGAAGCTTTCTTT
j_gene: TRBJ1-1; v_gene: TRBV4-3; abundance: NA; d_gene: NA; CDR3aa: CASSQEGDTEAFF; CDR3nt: TGCGCCAGCAGCCAAGAAGGGGACACTGAAGCTTTCTTT
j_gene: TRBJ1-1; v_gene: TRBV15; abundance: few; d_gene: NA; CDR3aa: CATSRPPADTEAFF; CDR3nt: TGTGCCACCAGCAGACCCCCGGCGGACACTGAAGCTTTCTTT
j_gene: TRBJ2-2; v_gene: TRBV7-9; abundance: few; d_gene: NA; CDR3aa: CASSRPGTANTGELFF; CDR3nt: TGTGCCAGCAGCCGCCCCGGGACGGCGAACACCGGGGAGCTGTTTTTT
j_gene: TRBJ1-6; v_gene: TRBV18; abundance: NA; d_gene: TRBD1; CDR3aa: CASSRQGGPLHF; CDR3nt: TGTGCCAGCTCACGACAGGGGGGACCCCTCCACTTT
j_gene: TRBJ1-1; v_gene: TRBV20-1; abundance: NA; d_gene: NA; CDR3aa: CSAPLNTEAFF; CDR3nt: TGCAGTGCGCCCCTGAACACTGAAGCTTTCTTT
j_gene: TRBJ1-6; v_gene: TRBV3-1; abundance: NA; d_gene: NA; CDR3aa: CASSRTGGLSSPLHF; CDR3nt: TGTGCCAGCAGTCGCACCGGGGGTTTGTCATCACCCCTCCACTTT
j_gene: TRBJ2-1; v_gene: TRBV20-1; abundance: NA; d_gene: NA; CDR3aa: CSAGGPTYNEQFF; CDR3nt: TGCAGTGCCGGGGGACCAACGTACAATGAGCAGTTCTTC
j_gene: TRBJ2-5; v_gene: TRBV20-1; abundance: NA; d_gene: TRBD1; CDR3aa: CSARTGWETQYF; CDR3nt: TGCAGTGCCCGGACAGGGTGGGAGACCCAGTACTTC
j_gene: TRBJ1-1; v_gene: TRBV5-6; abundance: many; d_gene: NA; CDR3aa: CASSLVAGTEAFF; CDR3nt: TGTGCCAGCAGCTTGGTGGCGGGCACTGAAGCTTTCTTT
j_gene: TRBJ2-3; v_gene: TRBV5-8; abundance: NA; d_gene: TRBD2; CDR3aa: CASSFVAGASTDTQYF; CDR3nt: TGTGCCAGCAGCTTTGTAGCGGGGGCTAGCACAGATACGCAGTATTTT
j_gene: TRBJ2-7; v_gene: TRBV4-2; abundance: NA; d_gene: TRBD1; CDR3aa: CASSLFYRGSSEDEQYF; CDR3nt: TGTGCCAGCAGCCTATTTTACAGGGGTTCTTCTGAGGACGAGCAGTACTTC
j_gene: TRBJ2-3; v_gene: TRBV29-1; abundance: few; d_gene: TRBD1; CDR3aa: CSVVDPDRDPYTDTQYF; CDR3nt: TGCAGCGTTGTCGACCCGGACAGGGACCCCTACACAGATACGCAGTATTTT
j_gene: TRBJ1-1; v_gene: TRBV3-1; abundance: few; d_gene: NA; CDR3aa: CASSRLDSPRATEAFF; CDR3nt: TGTGCCAGCAGCCGGCTGGACAGCCCGAGGGCCACTGAAGCTTTCTTT
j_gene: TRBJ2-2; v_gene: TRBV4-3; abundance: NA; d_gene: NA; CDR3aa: CASSPILGAGELFF; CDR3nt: TGCGCCAGCAGCCCTATCCTCGGGGCCGGGGAGCTGTTTTTT